The source of this TCR beta chain is a study of blood T cell repertoires in COVID-19. Study background: There were acute and convalescent COVID-19 samples, and they came from the United States, Italy and Spain.

The repertoire was sequenced with immunoSEQ multiplex PCR; TCRdb's copy has only in-frame clones and lacks some. The sample includes roughly 230,000 clones, around four fifths of them seen just once. Recruited during active infection, patients (from Seattle) were subsequently followed longitudinally. CDR3 length equals 16 residues. The trim removed 2 bases at V and 4 bases at J, leaving 9 bases unmatched. Germline CDR1 and CDR2: MNHNS and SASEGT. This sequence joins TRBV6-1 and TRBJ2-7; the match to TRBD1 covers 9 bases. The TCR comes from a woman aged 80 or over with COVID-19, enrolled during active disease. Sequences were obtained from peripheral blood. Here the CDR3 reads CASSELIGTGTYEQYV. The CDR3 DNA follows: TGTGCCAGCAGTGAATTAATTGGGACAGGGACTTACGAGCAGTACGTC.